The present entry profiles one TCR beta chain with its context. Its specificity is unknown. Each sorted fraction was over 95% pure. The entry originates in a study of beta chain features in type 1 diabetes. This CDR3 comprises 14 residues. The germline gives CDR1 MDHEN, CDR2 SYDVKM. The V end lost 3 bases, the J end lost 0 bases, and 6 bases lay between the germline ends. Every isolated RNA sample was fully reverse transcribed, so sequencing captured expressed TCRB transcripts. The method was immunoSEQ multiplex PCR; TCRdb's version includes in-frame clones alone and lacks a portion of them. The table shows 970,000 or so clones, with roughly 15% occurring only once. Findings and caveats of the study: For patients and controls alike, PCR might favor shorter templates to the same degree.

The chain links TRBV28 to TRBJ2-1; D unresolved. Sequencing input: naive CD4+ T cells from blood. The clonotype originates from a woman under 30 in good health. The CDR3 reads CASSFRLSYNEQFF. The CDR3 nucleotides read TGTGCCAGCAGTTTCCGGCTCTCCTACAATGAGCAGTTCTTC.